One and the same sample provided the 16 T cell receptor beta chains below, sequenced in a study of T-cell reconstitution after alpha-beta-depleted transplantation in children. It was with unique molecular identifiers that the TCRbeta library was prepared. TCRdb called the PCR reads again in MiXCR, with one record for every CDR3 protein. The table has 230,000 or so distinct CDR3 sequences, over 9.5% seen once. The starting material was PBMCs from the stem cell graft donor, obtained from the stem cell graft. These receptors all come from a human donor who donated a stem cell graft to a child with SCID.

This clonotype was found many times. The genes are TRBV5-1 and TRBJ1-1; D gene uncertain. The V end lost 6 bases, the J end lost 1 base, and 13 bases lay between the germline ends. This CDR3 contains 14 residues. The germline V gene encodes CDR1 SGHRS and CDR2 YFSETQ. DNA of the CDR3: TGCGCCAGCACCCGCGGTTCAGGGAACACTGAAGCTTTCTTT. Translated: CASTRGSGNTEAFF.

In its sample, this clonotype was seen many times. The chain combines TRBV5-1 with TRBJ2-2; D possibly uses TRBD1 or TRBD2 (5 bases each). Trimming took 0 bases from V and 5 from J, leaving 14 bases between them. In germline, CDR1 is SGHRS, CDR2 YFSETQ. CDR3 length: 16 amino acids. DNA of the CDR3: TGCGCCAGCAGCTTGGTGGGGGATTTGAGAACCGGGGAGCTGTTTTTT. This codes for CASSLVGDLRTGELFF.

The sample holds many counts of this clonotype. The chain links TRBV6-1 to TRBJ2-1; a weak D match, TRBD2 (6 bases). The CDR3 extends over 14 amino acids. The germline CDR1 and CDR2 sequences are MNHNS and SASEGT. Deletions cut 4 bases from V and 4 bases from J, with 11 bases between. The CDR3 is CASSGIGGYNEQFF. For the CDR3, the DNA is TGTGCCAGCAGTGGCATCGGGGGATACAATGAGCAGTTCTTC.

This clonotype was seen many times. The chain recombines TRBV5-1 with TRBJ2-1; possibly TRBD1 for D (6 bases). Trimming left V 3 bases short and J 6 bases short, with 16 bases between. The CDR3 is 15 amino acids. Germline V gives CDR1 SGHRS, CDR2 YFSETQ. The CDR3 here is CASSSDSPRPNEQFF. The DNA for the CDR3 is TGCGCCAGCAGCTCGGACAGCCCCAGGCCCAATGAGCAGTTCTTC.

CDR3 in DNA: TGTGCCAGCAGTAAACAGCTGTGGACTGAAGCTTTCTTT. Protein product: CASSKQLWTEAFF. The chain uses TRBV7-2 and TRBJ1-1; unclear D gene. The CDR3 covers 13 residues. Between the trimmed V and J ends, which lost 6 bases and 5 bases, there was a span of 13 bases. The germline V gene encodes CDR1 SGHTA and CDR2 FQGNSA.

This clonotype was counted many times. The chain couples TRBV2 to TRBJ1-2; D not resolved. The CDR3 spans 12 residues. The V end lost 8 bases, the J end lost 2 bases, and 9 bases lay between the germline ends. From germline, CDR1 is SNHLY and CDR2 FYNNEI. CDR3 in DNA: TGTGCCAGCCGCGAGGAAAACTATGGCTACACCTTC. Translated: CASREENYGYTF.

This clonotype was detected many times. The chain carries TRBV7-2 and TRBJ2-7; D uncertain. V lost 8 bases, J lost 2 bases, and 13 bases lay in between. CDR1 is SGHTA and CDR2 is FQGNSA in the germline V gene. The CDR3 loop spans 13 amino acids. This chain's CDR3 is CASSQTYTYEQYF. CDR3 in DNA: TGTGCCAGCTCCCAGACGTATACCTACGAGCAGTACTTC.

This clonotype was counted ten times or more. The chain joins TRBV2 to TRBJ2-2, with no clear D. The V end lost 6 bases, the J end lost 4 bases, and 9 bases lay between the germline ends. This CDR3 is 13 amino acids long. The germline V gene encodes CDR1 SNHLY and CDR2 FYNNEI. The CDR3 reads CASSKGPTGELFF. DNA for the CDR3: TGTGCCAGCAGCAAGGGCCCCACCGGGGAGCTGTTTTTT.

This clonotype was detected ten times or more. The rearrangement links TRBV20-1 to TRBJ1-6; no reliable D call. The CDR3 runs to 15 residues. Germline CDR1 DFQATT, CDR2 SNEGSKA (reference sequence). V was trimmed by 2 bases and J by 7 bases, leaving 15 bases between them. CDR3 loop: CSARPDISPNSPLHF. The CDR3 DNA is TGCAGTGCTAGACCAGACATAAGTCCCAATTCACCCCTCCACTTT.

This chain uses TRBV4-3 with TRBJ1-2; D is undetermined. Germline CDR1 is LGHNA and CDR2 is YSLEER. Trimming left V 1 base short and J 4 bases short, with 16 bases between. The length of the CDR3 is 16 residues. CDR3 sequence reads: CASSQGLGSDFYGYTF. In DNA, the CDR3 is TGCGCCAGCAGCCAAGGGTTAGGCTCCGACTTCTATGGCTACACCTTC.

This clonotype was counted ten times or more. The V and J genes are TRBV6-6 and TRBJ2-2; D is undetermined. CDR3 length: 13 amino acids. V lost 2 bases to trimming and J lost 5 bases, with 6 bases between them. CDR1 and CDR2 from the germline V gene are MNHNY and SVGAGI (reference sequence). This CDR3 reads CASSYGPTGELFF. Here the CDR3 DNA reads TGTGCCAGCAGTTACGGACCAACCGGGGAGCTGTTTTTT.

This clonotype has ten or more counts. The chain is built from TRBV27 and TRBJ2-2; 8 nucleotides agree with TRBD1. V shed 2 bases and J 6 bases; nucleotides not matched to a gene: 2. Germline V lookup: CDR1 MNHEY, CDR2 SMNVEV (reference sequence). This CDR3 region has 14 residues. The CDR3 sequence is CASSLQQGAGELFF. For the CDR3, the DNA is TGTGCCAGCAGTTTACAACAGGGGGCCGGGGAGCTGTTTTTT.

This clonotype was picked up many times. The chain recombines TRBV15 with TRBJ2-4; D is undetermined. Germline CDR1 is LNHNV and CDR2 is YYDKDF (reference sequence). Trimming cost V 0 bases and J 9 bases, with 9 bases left between them. This CDR3 region has 13 residues. The DNA of the CDR3 is TGTGCCACCAGCAGAGATCGCGGTGGCATTCAGTACTTC. Protein: CATSRDRGGIQYF.

Note on this clonotype: An end of the junction does not agree with germline; a read error may underlie this. The gene calls are TRBV3-1 and TRBJ2-5; possibly TRBD1 or TRBD2 for D (5 bases each). The CDR3 consists of 16 residues. The germline V gene encodes CDR1 LGHDT and CDR2 YNNKEL (reference sequence). Written as DNA, the CDR3 is TGTGCCAGCAGCCAATGGGGGACGGGGAACCAAGAGTCCCAGTACTTC. It yields the protein CASSQWGTGNQESQYF.

This clonotype came up a few times. The chain couples TRBV6-2 or TRBV6-3 to TRBJ2-5, with unresolved D. V was cut by 5 bases and J by 2 bases, with 12 bases left in between. This CDR3 has 14 amino acids. The germline V gene has CDR1 MNHEY and CDR2 SVGEGT. Here the CDR3 DNA reads TGTGCCAGCAGTGGGTTAAGCATACAAGAGACCCAGTACTTC. Protein sequence: CASSGLSIQETQYF.

This sequence joins TRBV11-3 and TRBJ2-1, with D uncertain. CDR3 size: 13 residues. Trimming left V 5 bases short and J 6 bases short, with 11 bases between. Germline-derived CDR1 and CDR2 are SGHNT and YENEEA. The CDR3 loop reads CASSPQNLNEQFF. DNA for the CDR3: TGTGCCAGCAGCCCCCAAAACCTCAATGAGCAGTTCTTC.